These T cell receptor beta chains were read from a single sample in a study of molecular identifiers for immune sequencing clone quantification. TCRdb passed the PCR reads through MiXCR, listing each CDR3 protein once. The repertoire holds a few hundred thousand distinct CDR3 sequences, with 20% to 25% as singletons. The sample comprised naive CD8+ T cells from blood, with Jurkat cell RNA spiked in. Receptors were obtained from a human donor in good health. Some libraries in this study had Jurkat cell RNA spiked in. The CDR3 runs from the conserved cysteine through the conserved F or W. Each record gives: clone size, D gene, J gene, V gene, CDR3 protein, CDR3 DNA. A D gene is named only where the DNA matches it firmly. Some rows have no size entry. The others give once, few or many, or a class for an expanded clone.

abundance: many; d_gene: TRBD2; j_gene: TRBJ2-1; v_gene: TRBV5-1; CDR3aa: CASSLYPSGGERIF; CDR3nt: TGCGCCAGCAGCTTGTACCCTAGCGGAGGTGAAAGGATCTTC
abundance: .; d_gene: .; j_gene: TRBJ2-7; v_gene: TRBV6-1; CDR3aa: CASTRLLESGEQYF; CDR3nt: TGTGCCAGCACCCGTCTACTAGAGTCGGGCGAGCAGTACTTC
abundance: many; d_gene: .; j_gene: TRBJ2-7; v_gene: TRBV13; CDR3aa: CASSPDVGWEQYF; CDR3nt: TGTGCCAGCAGCCCCGACGTGGGGTGGGAGCAGTACTTC
abundance: .; d_gene: .; j_gene: TRBJ2-5; v_gene: TRBV6-2/TRBV6-3; CDR3aa: CASSYLGGPPETQYF; CDR3nt: TGTGCCAGCAGTTACCTCGGGGGGCCCCCGGAGACCCAGTACTTC
abundance: .; d_gene: .; j_gene: TRBJ2-2; v_gene: TRBV4-3; CDR3aa: CASSQETERSRYFIGTGELFF; CDR3nt: TGCGCCAGCAGCCAAGAGACGGAGCGGAGCAGATATTTCATCGGCACCGGGGAGCTGTTTTTT
abundance: .; d_gene: .; j_gene: TRBJ2-7; v_gene: TRBV27; CDR3aa: CASSLAGPYSYEQYF; CDR3nt: TGTGCCAGCAGTTTAGCAGGCCCCTACAGCTACGAGCAGTACTTC
abundance: few; d_gene: .; j_gene: TRBJ2-4; v_gene: TRBV10-3; CDR3aa: CNCSSLAKNIQYF; CDR3nt: TGTAACTGTAGCAGTCTAGCCAAAAACATTCAGTACTTC
abundance: many; d_gene: .; j_gene: TRBJ2-7; v_gene: TRBV27; CDR3aa: CASSLKGPVPSYEQYF; CDR3nt: TGTGCCAGCAGTTTAAAGGGACCCGTCCCATCCTACGAGCAGTACTTC
abundance: .; d_gene: .; j_gene: TRBJ2-1; v_gene: TRBV27; CDR3aa: CASSSFEGESYNEQFF; CDR3nt: TGTGCCAGCAGTTCGTTCGAGGGGGAAAGCTACAATGAGCAGTTCTTC
abundance: many; d_gene: TRBD2; j_gene: TRBJ2-5; v_gene: TRBV28; CDR3aa: CASSSTYPPPIAGVGETQYF; CDR3nt: TGTGCCAGCAGTTCCACCTACCCCCCTCCAATAGCGGGAGTAGGAGAGACCCAGTACTTC
abundance: many; d_gene: .; j_gene: TRBJ1-4; v_gene: TRBV7-9; CDR3aa: CASSFLGPDEKLFF; CDR3nt: TGTGCCAGCAGCTTCCTGGGGCCCGATGAAAAACTGTTTTTT
abundance: few; d_gene: .; j_gene: TRBJ1-2; v_gene: TRBV7-9; CDR3aa: CASSSAYGYTF; CDR3nt: TGTGCCAGCAGCTCCGCCTATGGCTACACCTTC
abundance: many; d_gene: .; j_gene: TRBJ1-1; v_gene: TRBV2; CDR3aa: CASSDPGTVTEAFF; CDR3nt: TGTGCCAGCAGTGACCCAGGAACAGTCACTGAAGCTTTCTTT
abundance: many; d_gene: .; j_gene: TRBJ2-5; v_gene: TRBV7-9; CDR3aa: CASSLGNQETQYF; CDR3nt: TGTGCCAGCAGCTTGGGGAACCAAGAGACCCAGTACTTC
abundance: few; d_gene: .; j_gene: TRBJ1-5; v_gene: TRBV12-3/TRBV12-4; CDR3aa: CASSLASIGASNQPQHF; CDR3nt: TGTGCCAGCAGTTTAGCGTCGATAGGGGCGAGCAATCAGCCCCAGCATTTT
abundance: .; d_gene: .; j_gene: TRBJ2-5; v_gene: TRBV15; CDR3aa: CATSTLGVQETQYF; CDR3nt: TGTGCCACCAGCACACTGGGTGTACAAGAGACCCAGTACTTC
abundance: .; d_gene: .; j_gene: TRBJ2-2; v_gene: TRBV20-1; CDR3aa: CSVRDEQVSNTGELFF; CDR3nt: TGCAGCGTCCGGGACGAACAGGTCTCGAACACCGGGGAGCTGTTTTTT
abundance: .; d_gene: .; j_gene: TRBJ1-6; v_gene: TRBV7-9; CDR3aa: CASSFPIGPENSLLHF; CDR3nt: TGTGCCAGCAGCTTCCCGATAGGGCCGGAGAATTCACTCCTCCACTTT
abundance: .; d_gene: .; j_gene: TRBJ2-7; v_gene: TRBV20-1; CDR3aa: CSEQERLSYEQYF; CDR3nt: TGCAGCGAACAGGAGCGCCTCTCCTACGAGCAGTACTTC
abundance: few; d_gene: .; j_gene: TRBJ1-6; v_gene: TRBV7-9; CDR3aa: CASSSFDHSNSPLHF; CDR3nt: TGTGCCAGCAGCTCCTTCGATCATAGTAATTCACCCCTCCACTTT
abundance: few; d_gene: .; j_gene: TRBJ2-7; v_gene: TRBV6-2/TRBV6-3; CDR3aa: CASSAERQRSYEQYF; CDR3nt: TGTGCCAGCAGTGCCGAGAGACAACGCTCCTACGAGCAGTACTTC
abundance: many; d_gene: TRBD1; j_gene: TRBJ2-3; v_gene: TRBV30; CDR3aa: CAWTAGQGTDTQYF; CDR3nt: TGTGCCTGGACGGCGGGACAGGGCACAGATACGCAGTATTTT
abundance: few; d_gene: TRBD2; j_gene: TRBJ2-7; v_gene: TRBV27; CDR3aa: CASSLAGANEQYF; CDR3nt: TGTGCCAGCAGTCTAGCGGGAGCCAACGAGCAGTACTTC
abundance: few; d_gene: .; j_gene: TRBJ2-7; v_gene: TRBV12-3/TRBV12-4; CDR3aa: CASSYEWDEQYF; CDR3nt: TGTGCCAGCAGTTACGAATGGGACGAGCAGTACTTC
abundance: few; d_gene: .; j_gene: TRBJ1-1; v_gene: TRBV12-3/TRBV12-4; CDR3aa: CASTLGGRVTEAFF; CDR3nt: TGTGCCAGCACCCTAGGAGGGCGGGTCACTGAAGCTTTCTTT
abundance: .; d_gene: .; j_gene: TRBJ2-2; v_gene: TRBV7-9; CDR3aa: CAHGTTNTGELFF; CDR3nt: TGTGCCCATGGGACAACCAACACCGGGGAGCTGTTTTTT
abundance: .; d_gene: TRBD2; j_gene: TRBJ2-5; v_gene: TRBV7-6; CDR3aa: CARSLAGSEETQYF; CDR3nt: TGTGCCAGAAGCTTAGCGGGCAGTGAAGAGACCCAGTACTTC
abundance: few; d_gene: .; j_gene: TRBJ2-5; v_gene: TRBV6-2/TRBV6-3; CDR3aa: CASSYGGGGPVTQYF; CDR3nt: TGTGCCAGCAGTTACGGGGGCGGGGGCCCTGTGACCCAGTACTTC
abundance: many; d_gene: .; j_gene: TRBJ2-7; v_gene: TRBV29-1; CDR3aa: CSVEWRAKGDYEQYF; CDR3nt: TGCAGCGTTGAATGGAGGGCAAAGGGGGACTACGAGCAGTACTTC
abundance: .; d_gene: TRBD2; j_gene: TRBJ2-5; v_gene: TRBV4-1; CDR3aa: CASSSVSGRETQCF; CDR3nt: TGCGCCAGCAGCTCCGTAAGCGGGAGGGAGACCCAGTGCTTC
abundance: .; d_gene: .; j_gene: TRBJ2-1; v_gene: TRBV6-2/TRBV6-3; CDR3aa: CASSYTLSGEQFF; CDR3nt: TGTGCCAGCAGTTACACCCTCTCGGGGGAGCAGTTCTTC
abundance: .; d_gene: .; j_gene: TRBJ2-7; v_gene: TRBV11-3; CDR3aa: CASSPGGRSWADEQYF; CDR3nt: TGTGCCAGCAGCCCAGGGGGGCGAAGTTGGGCTGACGAGCAGTACTTC
abundance: many; d_gene: TRBD2; j_gene: TRBJ2-3; v_gene: TRBV20-1; CDR3aa: CSAQREAPDTQYF; CDR3nt: TGCAGTGCCCAGCGGGAGGCCCCAGATACGCAGTATTTT
abundance: few; d_gene: .; j_gene: TRBJ1-1; v_gene: TRBV19; CDR3aa: CASSINVNTEAFF; CDR3nt: TGTGCCAGTAGTATTAATGTGAACACTGAAGCTTTCTTT
abundance: many; d_gene: .; j_gene: TRBJ1-5; v_gene: TRBV28; CDR3aa: CASSLGRNNQPQHF; CDR3nt: TGTGCCAGCAGTTTAGGGAGAAACAATCAGCCCCAGCATTTT
abundance: .; d_gene: .; j_gene: TRBJ2-1; v_gene: TRBV24-1; CDR3aa: CATSDLQKSDNEQFF; CDR3nt: TGTGCCACCAGTGATTTGCAGAAGAGCGACAATGAGCAGTTCTTC
abundance: .; d_gene: TRBD1; j_gene: TRBJ2-1; v_gene: TRBV11-2; CDR3aa: CASRGLDRLSYDEQFF; CDR3nt: TGTGCCAGCCGCGGATTGGACAGGTTATCCTACGATGAGCAGTTCTTC
abundance: .; d_gene: .; j_gene: TRBJ1-1; v_gene: TRBV20-1; CDR3aa: CSATGMNTEAFF; CDR3nt: TGCAGTGCTACGGGTATGAACACTGAAGCTTTCTTT
abundance: few; d_gene: .; j_gene: TRBJ2-3; v_gene: TRBV5-1; CDR3aa: CASSIASRGTDTQYF; CDR3nt: TGCGCCAGCAGCATTGCTAGCCGGGGCACAGATACGCAGTATTTT
abundance: .; d_gene: .; j_gene: TRBJ1-5; v_gene: TRBV20-1; CDR3aa: CSASLGQRAGQPQHF; CDR3nt: TGCAGTGCTAGTCTAGGACAGAGGGCGGGTCAGCCCCAGCATTTT
abundance: .; d_gene: .; j_gene: TRBJ2-2; v_gene: TRBV6-5; CDR3aa: CASSYSREVSTGELFF; CDR3nt: TGTGCCAGCAGTTACTCTAGGGAAGTGAGCACCGGGGAGCTGTTTTTT
abundance: many; d_gene: TRBD2; j_gene: TRBJ2-6; v_gene: TRBV29-1; CDR3aa: CSVEGTSSGANVLTF; CDR3nt: TGCAGCGTTGAAGGGACTAGTTCTGGGGCCAACGTCCTGACTTTC
abundance: .; d_gene: TRBD1; j_gene: TRBJ2-7; v_gene: TRBV7-9; CDR3aa: CASSNPGTVGDEQYF; CDR3nt: TGTGCCAGCAGCAATCCCGGGACAGTAGGCGACGAGCAGTACTTC
abundance: many; d_gene: .; j_gene: TRBJ1-5; v_gene: TRBV9; CDR3aa: CASSVGHGNQPQHF; CDR3nt: TGTGCCAGCAGCGTGGGACACGGCAATCAGCCCCAGCATTTT
abundance: few; d_gene: .; j_gene: TRBJ2-2; v_gene: TRBV6-2/TRBV6-3; CDR3aa: CASRIGAGELFF; CDR3nt: TGTGCCAGCAGAATTGGTGCCGGGGAGCTGTTTTTT
abundance: .; d_gene: TRBD2; j_gene: TRBJ2-5; v_gene: TRBV6-1; CDR3aa: CASSDLAETQCF; CDR3nt: TGTGCCAGCAGTGATCTAGCGGAGACCCAGTGCTTC
abundance: .; d_gene: .; j_gene: TRBJ2-7; v_gene: TRBV7-8; CDR3aa: CASSPPGEGYEQYF; CDR3nt: TGTGCCAGCAGCCCTCCCGGCGAAGGCTACGAGCAGTACTTC
abundance: .; d_gene: .; j_gene: TRBJ2-1; v_gene: TRBV9; CDR3aa: CASANSLEEDSYNEQFF; CDR3nt: TGTGCCAGCGCCAATTCGCTTGAGGAAGACTCCTACAATGAGCAGTTCTTC
abundance: .; d_gene: .; j_gene: TRBJ1-1; v_gene: TRBV30; CDR3aa: CAWADSLTEAFF; CDR3nt: TGTGCCTGGGCGGACAGTCTGACTGAAGCTTTCTTT
abundance: few; d_gene: TRBD1; j_gene: TRBJ1-2; v_gene: TRBV5-1; CDR3aa: CASSLEPSGTGGEGYTF; CDR3nt: TGCGCCAGCAGCTTGGAGCCCTCCGGGACAGGGGGCGAAGGCTACACCTTC
abundance: many; d_gene: .; j_gene: TRBJ2-7; v_gene: TRBV5-1; CDR3aa: CASSLDSAVSSYEQYF; CDR3nt: TGCGCCAGCAGCTTGGATTCCGCGGTCAGCTCCTACGAGCAGTACTTC
abundance: .; d_gene: .; j_gene: TRBJ1-5; v_gene: TRBV4-3; CDR3aa: CASSQDISGNRPQHF; CDR3nt: TGCGCCAGCAGCCAAGATATCAGTGGCAATCGGCCCCAGCATTTT
abundance: .; d_gene: .; j_gene: TRBJ2-3; v_gene: TRBV6-2/TRBV6-3; CDR3aa: CASSYLDLTDTQYF; CDR3nt: TGTGCCAGCAGTTATCTTGACTTGACAGATACGCAGTATTTT
abundance: few; d_gene: .; j_gene: TRBJ2-1; v_gene: TRBV7-9; CDR3aa: CASTSRDRIIYNEQFF; CDR3nt: TGTGCCAGCACATCCCGCGACAGGATCATCTACAATGAGCAGTTCTTC
abundance: few; d_gene: .; j_gene: TRBJ2-7; v_gene: TRBV6-2/TRBV6-3; CDR3aa: CAGGTTCEQYF; CDR3nt: TGTGCCGGCGGCACCACCTGCGAGCAGTACTTC
abundance: few; d_gene: TRBD2; j_gene: TRBJ2-1; v_gene: TRBV6-5; CDR3aa: CASKGALAGAGNEQFF; CDR3nt: TGTGCCAGCAAGGGGGCTCTAGCGGGAGCGGGTAATGAGCAGTTCTTC
abundance: .; d_gene: .; j_gene: TRBJ2-3; v_gene: TRBV28; CDR3aa: CASSLTRDITDAQYF; CDR3nt: TGTGCCAGCAGTTTAACACGGGACATCACAGATGCGCAATATTTT
abundance: many; d_gene: .; j_gene: TRBJ2-5; v_gene: TRBV11-2; CDR3aa: CASSRAAGLQETQYF; CDR3nt: TGTGCCAGCAGCCGCGCGGCGGGGCTTCAAGAGACCCAGTACTTC
abundance: .; d_gene: .; j_gene: TRBJ2-2; v_gene: TRBV7-8; CDR3aa: CASSLVQGGRVGELFF; CDR3nt: TGTGCCAGCAGCTTAGTCCAGGGAGGCCGGGTCGGGGAGCTGTTTTTT
abundance: .; d_gene: .; j_gene: TRBJ2-5; v_gene: TRBV18; CDR3aa: CASSPPRGTQYF; CDR3nt: TGTGCCAGCTCACCACCTAGAGGGACCCAGTACTTC